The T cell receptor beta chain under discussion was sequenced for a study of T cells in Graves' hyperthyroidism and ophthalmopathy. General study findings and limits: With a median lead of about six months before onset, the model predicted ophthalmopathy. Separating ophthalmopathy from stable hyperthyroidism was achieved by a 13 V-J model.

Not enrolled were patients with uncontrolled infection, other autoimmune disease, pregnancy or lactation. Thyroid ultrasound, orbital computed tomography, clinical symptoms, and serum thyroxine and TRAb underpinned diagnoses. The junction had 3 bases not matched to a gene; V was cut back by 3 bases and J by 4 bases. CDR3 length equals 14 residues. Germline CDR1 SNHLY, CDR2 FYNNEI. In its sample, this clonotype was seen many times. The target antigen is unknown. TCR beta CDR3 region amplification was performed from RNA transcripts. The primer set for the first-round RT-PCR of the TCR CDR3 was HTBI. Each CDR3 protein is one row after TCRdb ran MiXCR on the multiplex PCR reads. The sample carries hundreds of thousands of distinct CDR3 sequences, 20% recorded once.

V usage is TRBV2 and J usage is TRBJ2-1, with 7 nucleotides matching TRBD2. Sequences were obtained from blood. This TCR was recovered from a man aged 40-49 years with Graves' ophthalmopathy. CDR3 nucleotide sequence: TGTGCCAGCAGTGACCAGCGGGGATACAATGAGCAGTTCTTC. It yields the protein CASSDQRGYNEQFF. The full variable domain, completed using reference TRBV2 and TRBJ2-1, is EPEVTQTPSHQVTQMGQEVILRCVPISNHLYFYWYRQILGQKVEFLVSFYNNEISEKSEIFDDQFSVERPDGSNFTLKIRSTKLEDSAMYFCASSDQRGYNEQFFGPGTRLTVL.